The 26 T cell receptor beta chains in this list originate from one sample, sequenced in a study of shared clonotypes between healthy human individuals. Sequencing was performed with immunoSEQ multiplex PCR; in TCRdb, only in-frame clones are kept and a portion is missing. The repertoire includes about 710,000 clones, more than 70% of them detected once, and about 1.8% sits in the top ten. Sequencing input: memory CD4+ T cells sorted from blood. Stated subset: CD45RA-negative fraction. The receptors were sampled from a woman aged 25 to 39 in good health.

The V call is TRBV2, the J call TRBJ2-7, with 10 bases matching TRBD2. V lost 0 bases and J lost 5; bases outside the gene matches: 19. In germline, CDR1 is SNHLY, CDR2 FYNNEI. This CDR3 spans 20 amino acids. The CDR3 here is CASSEARWAGQLAGSDEQYF. The DNA of the CDR3 is TGTGCCAGCAGTGAAGCGCGGTGGGCAGGCCAACTAGCGGGATCCGACGAGCAGTACTTC.

This clone was counted ten times or more. The chain carries TRBV7-6 and TRBJ2-1; perhaps TRBD2 as D (6 bases). V lost 2 bases and J 0 bases, leaving 8 bases between the germline ends. The V gene's germline CDR1 is SGHVS and CDR2 FNYEAQ. This CDR3 region has 15 residues. For the CDR3, the DNA is TGTGCCAGCAGCTTACTAGCGACCTCCTACAATGAGCAGTTCTTC. Amino acids: CASSLLATSYNEQFF.

This sequence joins TRBV6-1 and TRBJ2-5; D not resolved. Germline V CDR1 and CDR2: MNHNS, SASEGT. Trimming shortened V by 8 bases and J by 1 base, and 14 bases separated the two germline ends. This CDR3 region has 14 residues. The CDR3 loop reads CASRPLGPQETQYF. The CDR3 DNA reads TGTGCCAGCCGCCCCTTAGGTCCCCAAGAGACCCAGTACTTC.

This clone was counted many times. The chain employs TRBV9 and TRBJ2-2; 14 positions agree with TRBD2. V lost 5 bases and J lost 5; bases outside the gene matches: 8. The CDR3 loop spans 17 amino acids. The germline gives CDR1 SGDLS, CDR2 YYNGEE. The CDR3 DNA reads TGTGCCAGCAGGGCCGGGACTAGCGGGAGAGGGACCGGGGAGCTGTTTTTT. It specifies CASRAGTSGRGTGELFF.

The genes are TRBV11-3 and TRBJ2-7, with 9 bases aligning to TRBD1. V was pared by 5 bases and J by 2 bases, with 7 bases of the junction left unmatched. Germline lookup yields CDR1 SGHNT and CDR2 YENEEA. CDR3 length: 15 amino acids. CDR3 DNA sequence: TGTGCCAGCAGCCCTCGACAGGGGGGAGCCTACGAGCAGTACTTC. The encoded protein is CASSPRQGGAYEQYF.

This clone turned up a few times. V usage is TRBV2 and J usage is TRBJ1-2; 7 bases map to TRBD1. The germline V gene has CDR1 SNHLY and CDR2 FYNNEI. CDR3 size: 16 residues. The junction had 12 bases not matched to a gene; V was cut back by 6 bases and J by 2 bases. The CDR3 DNA sequence: TGTGCCAGCAGGCTCGGCTTGGGACAGAAGAACTATGGCTACACCTTC. Residues: CASRLGLGQKNYGYTF.

This sequence joins TRBV6-7 and TRBJ1-1, with a weak D call TRBD1 (5 bases). TRBV6-7 is known as an ORF, though its function is uncertain. The CDR3 is 14 residues long. V was pared by 5 bases and J by 8 bases, with 18 bases between. The CDR3 DNA sequence: TGTGCCAGCAGTCAACCAAGGGACGGTCCCGAAGCTTTCTTT. Encoded protein: CASSQPRDGPEAFF.

This clone was recorded a few times. The chain is built from TRBV10-3 and TRBJ1-2, with D unclear. This CDR3 is built from 14 residues. Germline assignment: CDR1 ENHRY and CDR2 SYGVKD. With 2 bases removed from V and 6 bases from J, the gap between germline ends came to 13 bases. In DNA, the CDR3 is TGTGCCATCAGTGAGGCAACAGAGAAGGATGGCTACACCTTC. Encoded protein: CAISEATEKDGYTF.

This clone was counted once. The V call is TRBV28, the J call TRBJ2-7, with D possibly matching TRBD1 (6 bases). V gave up 6 bases and J gave up 5 bases, with 8 bases separating them. CDR1 is MDHEN and CDR2 is SYDVKM in the germline V gene. CDR3 length equals 11 residues. CDR3 nucleotide sequence: TGTGCCAGCAGGAGACAGGACGAGCAGTACTTC. This gives the protein CASRRQDEQYF.

The chain combines TRBV18 with TRBJ1-3; D call uncertain. V lost 2 bases and J 0 bases, leaving 5 bases between the germline ends. The germline V gene has CDR1 KGHSH and CDR2 LQKENI. The CDR3 has 14 amino acids. CDR3 sequence reads: CASSPGLSGNTIYF. The CDR3 nucleotides are TGTGCCAGCTCACCAGGGCTCTCTGGAAACACCATATATTTT.

This clone has a single count. The chain combines TRBV4-1 with TRBJ2-3; 9 bases align to TRBD1. The length of the CDR3 is 16 residues. Trimming at V came to 2 bases and at J to 3 bases, leaving 6 bases not matched to a gene. The V gene's germline CDR1 is MGHRA and CDR2 YSYEKL. CDR3 sequence reads: CASSQPYRGRTDTQYF. The CDR3 DNA sequence: TGCGCCAGCAGCCAACCCTACAGGGGGCGGACAGATACGCAGTATTTT.

The genes are TRBV7-2 and TRBJ2-1, with TRBD2 matching 12 bases. The J segment lost 4 bases and the V segment lost 1 base, leaving 5 bases of the junction unmatched. The CDR3 totals 17 residues. Germline-derived CDR1 and CDR2 are SGHTA and FQGNSA. In nucleotides, the CDR3 is TGTGCCAGCAGCTTAGGGCTAGCGGGAGGGCTATACAATGAGCAGTTCTTC. Amino acid sequence: CASSLGLAGGLYNEQFF.

On this clone itself: This specimen includes other DNA sequences encoding the same CDR3. V usage is TRBV2 and J usage is TRBJ2-1, with 7 bases aligning to TRBD2. The CDR3 is 12 amino acids. The trim removed 6 bases at V and 10 bases at J, leaving 6 bases unmatched. Germline V CDR1 and CDR2: SNHLY, FYNNEI. Here the CDR3 reads CASRVTSSEQFF. The CDR3, as DNA: TGTGCCAGCAGGGTGACTAGCTCCGAGCAGTTCTTC.

The chain has TRBV5-1 and TRBJ2-5, with 13 bases lining up with TRBD2. Germline CDR1 SGHRS, CDR2 YFSETQ. The CDR3 is made up of 15 amino acids. V lost 4 bases and J lost 5; bases outside the gene matches: 5. The CDR3 here is CASSLGLAGRETQYF. Here the CDR3 DNA reads TGCGCCAGCAGCCTGGGACTAGCGGGAAGGGAGACCCAGTACTTC.

As regards this clone: The same CDR3 is also encoded by other DNA sequences in this sample. This chain joins TRBV6-1 and TRBJ1-4; D is undetermined. The V end was cut by 7 bases, the J end by 4 bases, with 10 bases between. CDR1 is MNHNS, CDR2 SASEGT, per germline. This CDR3 contains 13 residues. The CDR3 loop is CASTPGINEKLFF. For the CDR3, the DNA is TGTGCCAGCACCCCGGGCATTAATGAAAAACTGTTTTTT.

The J gene is TRBJ2-2, the V gene TRBV12-5, with D tentatively TRBD2 (6 bases). From germline, CDR1 is LGHNT and CDR2 FRNRAP. The CDR3 length is 14 residues. Trimming pared 5 bases from V and 3 bases from J, leaving 10 bases between. The CDR3 spells CASGDGGDTGELFF. The CDR3 DNA follows: TGTGCTAGTGGTGACGGAGGGGACACCGGGGAGCTGTTTTTT.

J is TRBJ2-7 and V is TRBV9, with D possibly being TRBD1 or TRBD2 (5 bases each). Trimming removed 0 bases from V and 3 bases from J, with 13 bases in between. Germline V gene data show CDR1 as SGDLS and CDR2 as YYNGEE. This CDR3 region has 15 residues. The chain's CDR3 is CASSVELGVSYEQYF. The CDR3 region has the DNA TGTGCCAGCAGCGTAGAGTTGGGGGTAAGCTACGAGCAGTACTTC.

The V and J genes are TRBV11-3 and TRBJ2-7; D unresolved. The CDR3 length is 12 residues. CDR1 is SGHNT, CDR2 YENEEA, per germline. Trimming pared 0 bases from V and 5 bases from J, leaving 5 bases between. As DNA, the CDR3 is TGTGCCAGCAGCTTAGATGGCCACGAGCAGTACTTC. Translation: CASSLDGHEQYF.

The genes are TRBV28 and TRBJ1-1; 8 bases align to TRBD1. Germline V CDR1 and CDR2: MDHEN, SYDVKM. J gave up 5 bases and V 6 bases, and 11 bases lay outside the gene matches. The CDR3 contains 15 residues. The CDR3 region is CASRSAGGEGTEAFF. The CDR3 DNA reads as TGTGCCAGCAGGTCGGCAGGGGGCGAGGGGACTGAAGCTTTCTTT.

The chain is built from TRBV29-1 and TRBJ1-1, with TRBD1 matching over 8 bases. Germline lookup yields CDR1 SQVTM and CDR2 ANQGSEA. CDR3 length equals 13 residues. The V segment lost 8 bases and the J segment 4 bases; nucleotides outside the gene matches: 9. CDR3 nucleotides: TGCAGCCCGCAGACAGGGGACGGCACTGAAGCTTTCTTT. This translates into CSPQTGDGTEAFF.

The rearrangement joins TRBV29-1 to TRBJ2-1; TRBD2 matches at 9 bases. The CDR3 sequence is 14 residues long. With V trimmed by 7 bases and J by 4 bases, 8 bases remained unmatched. Germline V gene lookup returns CDR1 SQVTM and CDR2 ANQGSEA. In DNA form, the CDR3 reads TGCAGCGCTCTTTCGACTAGCGGATACAATGAGCAGTTCTTC. Protein: CSALSTSGYNEQFF.

The V and J genes are TRBV9 and TRBJ2-7; maybe TRBD1 (5 bases). There are 12 residues in the CDR3. V dropped 4 bases and J dropped 6 bases, with 11 bases sitting between them. The V gene's germline CDR1 is SGDLS and CDR2 YYNGEE. In DNA form, the CDR3 reads TGTGCCAGCAGCAAGGGGTCTGGCGAGCAGTACTTC. Its protein product is CASSKGSGEQYF.

V usage is TRBV29-1 and J usage is TRBJ2-6; D not resolved. This CDR3 is built from 13 residues. The germline gives CDR1 SQVTM, CDR2 ANQGSEA. V was pared by 6 bases and J by 4 bases, with 10 bases between. In DNA form, the CDR3 reads TGCAGCGTACAAGCCTGGGGGGCCAACGTCCTGACTTTC. Translating it yields CSVQAWGANVLTF.

The chain combines TRBV7-9 with TRBJ2-2; D is unresolved. This CDR3 is built from 13 residues. The germline V gene has CDR1 SEHNR and CDR2 FQNEAQ (reference sequence). Trimming stripped 5 bases from V and 6 bases from J, with 10 bases between. CDR3 loop: CASSAHQAGELFF. For the CDR3, the DNA is TGTGCCAGCAGCGCCCACCAGGCCGGGGAGCTGTTTTTT.

The chain uses TRBV2 and TRBJ1-5; a weak D match, TRBD1 (6 bases). The germline V gene encodes CDR1 SNHLY and CDR2 FYNNEI. Trimming removed 7 bases from V and 0 bases from J, with 13 bases in between. There are 15 residues in the CDR3. CDR3 coding DNA: TGTGCCAGCAAACAGGGTCTTAATAGCAATCAGCCCCAGCATTTT. This translates into CASKQGLNSNQPQHF.

This clone was counted once. This sequence joins TRBV25-1 and TRBJ1-1, with 8 positions matching TRBD1. Per germline, CDR1 MGHDK and CDR2 SYGVNS. With 4 bases clipped from V and 8 bases from J, the junction kept 3 bases outside the gene matches. There are 12 residues in the CDR3. The CDR3 loop is CASSGQGFEAFF. The CDR3 nucleotides read TGTGCCAGCAGTGGACAGGGGTTCGAAGCTTTCTTT.